This T cell receptor (beta chain) was sequenced in a study of long-term antiretroviral therapy in people with HIV. General study findings and limits: Collection of the blood, which took place between the mid-2000s and the late 2010s, possibly occurred under older ART regimens. Data on ART adherence, viral resistance or therapy changes were unavailable. When set beside controls, HIV repertoires had CDR3 length ranges that were narrower. Increased diversity was seen after ART, yet it remained lower than in transplant donor controls.

Trimming left V 7 bases short and J 7 bases short, with 28 bases between. Germline V gene data show CDR1 as LNHDA and CDR2 as SQIVND (reference sequence). The CDR3 loop spans 18 amino acids. Worth noting for this clone: The antigen is unknown.

It was version v3.0 of the immunoSEQ assay that was run at survey level. TCRdb keeps only in-frame clones here, not all; method: immunoSEQ multiplex PCR. This sample carries some 27,000 clones, roughly 80% of them seen once, and the ten largest clones take 11%. Sequences were derived from unsorted PBMCs, sampled 2.1 years after starting antiretroviral therapy. The chain employs TRBV19 and TRBJ2-2; tentatively, D is TRBD1 (7 bases). This TCR was sampled from a man in his thirties or forties with HIV. As DNA, the CDR3 is TGTGCCAGTATCGGGGGCAGGGGGGATCTGCACAACCGCGGGGAGCTGTTTTTT. Encoded protein: CASIGGRGDLHNRGELFF.